The T cell receptor beta chain described here comes from a study of blood T cell repertoires in COVID-19. Study background: COVID-19 samples, acute and convalescent, were from the United States, Italy and Spain. Sources were T cells, B-cell-depleted T cells, or PBMCs; the material itself was cDNA or gDNA.

Germline lookup yields CDR1 SGHRS and CDR2 YFSETQ. The CDR3 covers 11 residues. V shed 4 bases and J 13 bases; nucleotides not matched to a gene: 6. Original methodology: Estimation of nucleated cell counts was performed using reference gene primer amplification. Here immunoSEQ multiplex PCR was the method, and the copy in TCRdb shows in-frame clones only, minus some. The V and J calls and clone size are taken from that table; D and trimming were inferred from the DNA. The sample has about 120,000 clones, roughly 79% seen once. The V call is TRBV5-1, the J call TRBJ2-5; 8 nucleotides match TRBD2. The receptor's source is a man aged 65 to 85 with active or convalescent COVID-19. The sequencing sample was made of peripheral blood. The CDR3 here is CASSHSGEAYF. The CDR3 region has the DNA TGCGCCAGCAGCCATAGCGGGGAAGCGTACTTC.